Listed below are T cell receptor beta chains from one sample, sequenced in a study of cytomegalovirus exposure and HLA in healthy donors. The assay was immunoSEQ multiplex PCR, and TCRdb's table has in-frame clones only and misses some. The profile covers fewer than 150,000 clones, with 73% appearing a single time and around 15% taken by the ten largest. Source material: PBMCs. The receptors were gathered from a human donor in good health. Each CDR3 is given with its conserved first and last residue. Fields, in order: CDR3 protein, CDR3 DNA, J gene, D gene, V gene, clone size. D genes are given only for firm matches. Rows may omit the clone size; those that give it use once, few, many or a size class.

CASRPWAKNQPQHF,TGTGCCAGCAGGCCTTGGGCAAAGAATCAGCCCCAGCATTTT,TRBJ1-5,.,TRBV6-1,.
CASSQETTGRGELFF,TGCGCCAGCAGCCAAGAGACGACAGGGCGAGGGGAGCTGTTTTTT,TRBJ2-2,TRBD1,TRBV4-1,few
CASSAGTGLGQETQYF,TGTGCCAGCAGCGCAGGGACAGGGTTGGGGCAAGAGACCCAGTACTTC,TRBJ2-5,TRBD1,TRBV9,.
CASSFPRGTQYF,TGTGCCAGCAGTTTCCCACGGGGTACGCAGTATTTT,TRBJ2-3,.,TRBV27,.
CASSSGQGAGGANVLTF,TGTGCCAGCTCCTCAGGACAGGGGGCAGGCGGGGCCAACGTCCTGACTTTC,TRBJ2-6,TRBD1,TRBV18,.
CASSFQGMDGYTF,TGTGCCAGCAGTTTTCAGGGGATGGATGGCTACACCTTC,TRBJ1-2,.,TRBV27,.
CSARDRGQAFF,TGCAGTGCTAGGGACAGGGGGCAAGCTTTCTTT,TRBJ1-1,TRBD1,TRBV20-1,once
CASTWRYDQETQYF,TGTGCCAGCACGTGGAGGTATGACCAAGAGACCCAGTACTTC,TRBJ2-5,.,TRBV2,once
CASRQTGGNQPQHF,TGTGCCAGCAGACAGACAGGGGGGAATCAGCCCCAGCATTTT,TRBJ1-5,TRBD1,TRBV28,.
CASSLTVDTQYF,TGTGCCAGCAGCTTAACGGTAGATACGCAGTATTTT,TRBJ2-3,.,TRBV7-9,.
CASSRDRDSYGYTF,TGTGCCAGCAGCCGAGACCGGGACAGCTATGGCTACACCTTC,TRBJ1-2,TRBD1,TRBV7-9,.
CASKTATNEKLFF,TGTGCCAGCAAAACAGCAACTAATGAAAAACTGTTTTTT,TRBJ1-4,.,TRBV27,.
CASNAGTAQETQYF,TGTGCCAGTAATGCCGGGACAGCACAAGAGACCCAGTACTTC,TRBJ2-5,TRBD1,TRBV19,few
CASSPEGDSYEQYF,TGTGCCAGCTCACCCGAGGGGGACAGCTACGAGCAGTACTTC,TRBJ2-7,TRBD1,TRBV18,.
CASSPMAGYEQYF,TGTGCCAGCTCACCAATGGCGGGCTACGAGCAGTACTTC,TRBJ2-7,.,TRBV18,.
CASSLLLAPNEQFF,TGTGCCAGCAGCTTATTACTAGCGCCTAATGAGCAGTTCTTC,TRBJ2-1,TRBD2,TRBV7-3,.
CASSEGTGYYEQYF,TGTGCCAGCAGTGAGGGGACAGGGTACTACGAGCAGTACTTC,TRBJ2-7,TRBD1,TRBV2,.
CASSVSGVNTEAFF,TGTGCCAGCAGCGTCTCAGGGGTCAACACTGAAGCTTTCTTT,TRBJ1-1,.,TRBV9,.
CASKQGISYNEQFF,TGTGCCAGCAAACAGGGGATCTCCTACAATGAGCAGTTCTTC,TRBJ2-1,TRBD1,TRBV6-1,.
CSVETGNSYEQYF,TGCAGCGTTGAGACAGGTAACTCCTACGAGCAGTACTTC,TRBJ2-7,.,TRBV29-1,.
CASSKPTDYRGYTF,TGTGCCAGCAGCAAACCCACAGACTACCGTGGCTACACCTTC,TRBJ1-2,.,TRBV5-4,once
CASSPWGTGDYEQYF,TGCGCCAGCAGCCCGTGGGGGACAGGGGACTACGAGCAGTACTTC,TRBJ2-7,TRBD1,TRBV5-1,.
CASSLAPSGGAGNEQFF,TGTGCCAGCAGCTTGGCCCCTAGCGGGGGGGCAGGTAATGAGCAGTTCTTC,TRBJ2-1,TRBD2,TRBV5-4,.
CASSQGPTDRADGYTF,TGCGCCAGCAGCCAAGGACCCACAGACAGGGCTGATGGCTACACCTTC,TRBJ1-2,TRBD1,TRBV4-1,.
CASSQQGYTEAFF,TGCGCCAGCAGCCAGCAGGGGTACACTGAAGCTTTCTTT,TRBJ1-1,.,TRBV4-1,.
CASSVGDTGELFF,TGTGCCAGCAGCGTAGGAGACACCGGGGAGCTGTTTTTT,TRBJ2-2,.,TRBV9,.
CASSSSGTPEAFF,TGTGCCAGCAGCTCGTCCGGGACACCTGAAGCTTTCTTT,TRBJ1-1,.,TRBV7-9,.
CASSPPGLAGLITYNEQFF,TGTGCCAGCAGTCCGCCGGGACTAGCGGGGTTGATCACCTACAATGAGCAGTTCTTC,TRBJ2-1,TRBD2,TRBV27,.
CATTRGKFYEQYF,TGTGCCACCACACGAGGGAAGTTCTACGAGCAGTACTTC,TRBJ2-7,.,TRBV6-5,.
CASSPVIGELFF,TGTGCCAGCTCACCAGTTATCGGGGAGCTGTTTTTT,TRBJ2-2,.,TRBV18,.
CASSVAWFSGNQPQHF,TGTGCCAGCAGCGTGGCCTGGTTTTCCGGGAATCAGCCCCAGCATTTT,TRBJ1-5,.,TRBV7-8,.
CASSLTGIGFYGYTF,TGTGCCAGCAGCTTAACGGGGATAGGCTTCTATGGCTACACCTTC,TRBJ1-2,.,TRBV7-9,.
CASSPVREPLSSYNEQFF,TGTGCCAGCTCACCGGTTCGGGAGCCATTGAGCTCCTACAATGAGCAGTTCTTC,TRBJ2-1,.,TRBV18,few
CASSYSIQGAYGYTF,TGTGCCAGCAGTTACTCGATACAGGGAGCCTATGGCTACACCTTC,TRBJ1-2,.,TRBV6-5,.
CASRKLAGFYEQYF,TGTGCCAGCAGAAAACTAGCGGGGTTCTACGAGCAGTACTTC,TRBJ2-7,TRBD2,TRBV6-5,.
CASSVGDRGMNTEAFF,TGTGCCAGCAGCGTAGGGGACAGGGGGATGAACACTGAAGCTTTCTTT,TRBJ1-1,TRBD1,TRBV9,.
CASGHSNQPQHF,TGTGCCAGCGGACATAGCAATCAGCCCCAGCATTTT,TRBJ1-5,.,TRBV6-5,.
CASSVGPNHRGKGWGYTF,TGTGCCAGCAGCGTAGGTCCCAACCACAGGGGCAAAGGTTGGGGCTACACCTTC,TRBJ1-2,TRBD1,TRBV9,.
CAISESGGNYGYTF,TGTGCCATCAGTGAGTCTGGCGGGAACTATGGCTACACCTTC,TRBJ1-2,.,TRBV10-3,.
CAIRIQHSGNTIYF,TGTGCCATCAGGATACAGCACTCTGGAAACACCATATATTTT,TRBJ1-3,.,TRBV10-3,.
CASSIGTGLPTYEQYF,TGTGCCAGTAGTATCGGAACGGGACTACCGACCTACGAGCAGTACTTC,TRBJ2-7,TRBD2,TRBV19,.
CASSYPGGQGSYEQYF,TGTGCCAGCAGTTACCCGGGGGGACAGGGCAGCTACGAGCAGTACTTC,TRBJ2-7,TRBD1,TRBV6-6,once
CASSSGGYGYTF,TGTGCCAGCAGCTCAGGGGGATATGGCTACACCTTC,TRBJ1-2,TRBD1,TRBV11-3,.
CASSPSPGTSGSWGNEQFF,TGTGCCAGCAGCCCTTCCCCTGGGACTAGCGGGTCATGGGGCAATGAGCAGTTCTTC,TRBJ2-1,TRBD2,TRBV5-6,.
CASRDSTGGDIQYF,TGTGCCAGCAGGGACTCAACAGGGGGAGACATTCAGTACTTC,TRBJ2-4,TRBD1,TRBV2,.
CASRRTSGGAEQAYEQYF,TGCGCCAGCAGAAGGACTAGCGGGGGGGCCGAACAAGCCTACGAGCAGTACTTC,TRBJ2-7,TRBD2,TRBV10-1,once
CASSIDQGWGETQYF,TGTGCCAGTAGTATAGATCAGGGGTGGGGAGAGACCCAGTACTTC,TRBJ2-5,.,TRBV19,few
CASRLLAGSSYEQYF,TGCGCCAGCAGACTACTAGCGGGTAGCTCCTACGAGCAGTACTTC,TRBJ2-7,TRBD2,TRBV4-1,.
CASSLTDSGEQFF,TGTGCCAGCAGCTTAACAGATTCGGGGGAGCAGTTCTTC,TRBJ2-1,.,TRBV11-2,.
CASSLESYGYTF,TGTGCCAGCAGCTTAGAGAGTTATGGCTACACCTTC,TRBJ1-2,.,TRBV7-9,.
CAHQEGGSTDTQYF,TGTGCCCACCAAGAAGGCGGAAGCACAGATACGCAGTATTTT,TRBJ2-3,.,TRBV2,.
CASSIGQGEETQYF,TGTGCCAGCAGCATTGGACAGGGTGAAGAGACCCAGTACTTC,TRBJ2-5,TRBD1,TRBV7-8,.